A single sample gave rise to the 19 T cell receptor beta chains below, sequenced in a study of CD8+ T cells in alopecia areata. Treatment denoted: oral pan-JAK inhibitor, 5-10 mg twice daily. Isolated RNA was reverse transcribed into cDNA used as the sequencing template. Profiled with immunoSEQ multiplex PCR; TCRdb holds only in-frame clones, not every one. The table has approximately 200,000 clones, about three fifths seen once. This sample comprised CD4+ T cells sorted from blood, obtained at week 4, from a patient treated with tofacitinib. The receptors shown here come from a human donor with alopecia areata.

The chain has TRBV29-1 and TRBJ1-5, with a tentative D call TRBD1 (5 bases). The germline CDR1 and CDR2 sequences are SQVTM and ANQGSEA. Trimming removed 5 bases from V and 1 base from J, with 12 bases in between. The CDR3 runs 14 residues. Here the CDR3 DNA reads TGCAGCGTTAGTGTCGACAGCAGCAATCAGCCCCAGCATTTT. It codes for CSVSVDSSNQPQHF.

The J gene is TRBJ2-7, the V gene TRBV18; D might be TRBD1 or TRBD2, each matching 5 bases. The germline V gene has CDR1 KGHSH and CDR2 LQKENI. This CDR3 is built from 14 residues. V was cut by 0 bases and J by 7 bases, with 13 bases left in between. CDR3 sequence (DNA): TGTGCCAGCTCACCACCGGCCGGGAAGGGGGAGCAGTACTTC. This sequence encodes CASSPPAGKGEQYF.

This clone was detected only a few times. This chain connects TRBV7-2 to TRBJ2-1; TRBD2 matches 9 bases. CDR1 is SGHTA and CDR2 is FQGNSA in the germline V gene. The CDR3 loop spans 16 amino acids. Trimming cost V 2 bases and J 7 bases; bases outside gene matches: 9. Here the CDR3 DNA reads TGTGCCAGCAGCTTATTCGGCGGGAGGGAGAGGAATGAGCAGTTCTTC. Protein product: CASSLFGGRERNEQFF.

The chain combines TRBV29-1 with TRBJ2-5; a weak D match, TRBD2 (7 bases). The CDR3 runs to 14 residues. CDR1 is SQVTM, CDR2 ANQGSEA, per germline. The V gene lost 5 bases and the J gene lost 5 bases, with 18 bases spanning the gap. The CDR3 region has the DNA TGCAGCGTTAGCGGGACACCAAGGGGTGAGACCCAGTACTTC. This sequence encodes CSVSGTPRGETQYF.

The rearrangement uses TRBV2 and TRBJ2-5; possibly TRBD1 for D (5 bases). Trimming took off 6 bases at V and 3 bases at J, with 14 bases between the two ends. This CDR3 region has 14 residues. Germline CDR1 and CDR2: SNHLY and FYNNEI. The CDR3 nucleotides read TGTGCCAGCAGCGCTTTCAGGGAAAAAGAGACCCAGTACTTC. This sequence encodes CASSAFREKETQYF.

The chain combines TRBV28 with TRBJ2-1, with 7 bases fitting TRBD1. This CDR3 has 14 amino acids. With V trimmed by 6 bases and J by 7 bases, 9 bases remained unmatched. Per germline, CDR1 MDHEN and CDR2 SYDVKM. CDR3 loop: CASRVDRDRNEQFF. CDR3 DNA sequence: TGTGCCAGCAGGGTTGACAGGGATAGGAATGAGCAGTTCTTC.

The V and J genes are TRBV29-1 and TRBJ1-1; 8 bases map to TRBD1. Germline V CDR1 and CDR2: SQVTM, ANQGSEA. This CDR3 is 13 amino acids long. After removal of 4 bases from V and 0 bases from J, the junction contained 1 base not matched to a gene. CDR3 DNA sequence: TGCAGCGTTGGGGACAGGATGAACACTGAAGCTTTCTTT. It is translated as CSVGDRMNTEAFF.

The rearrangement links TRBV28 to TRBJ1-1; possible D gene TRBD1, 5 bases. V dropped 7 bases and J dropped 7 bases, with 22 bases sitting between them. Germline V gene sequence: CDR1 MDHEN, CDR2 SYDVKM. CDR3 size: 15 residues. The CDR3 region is CASTKSGQAVVEAFF. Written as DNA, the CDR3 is TGTGCCAGCACCAAATCGGGGCAGGCAGTTGTTGAAGCTTTCTTT.

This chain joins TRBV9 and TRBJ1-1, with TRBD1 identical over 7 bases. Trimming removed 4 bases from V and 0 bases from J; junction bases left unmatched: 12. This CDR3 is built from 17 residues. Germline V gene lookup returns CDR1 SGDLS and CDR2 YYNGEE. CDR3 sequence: CASSRGGSGSMNTEAFF. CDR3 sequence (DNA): TGTGCCAGCAGCAGAGGGGGCAGCGGGTCAATGAACACTGAAGCTTTCTTT.

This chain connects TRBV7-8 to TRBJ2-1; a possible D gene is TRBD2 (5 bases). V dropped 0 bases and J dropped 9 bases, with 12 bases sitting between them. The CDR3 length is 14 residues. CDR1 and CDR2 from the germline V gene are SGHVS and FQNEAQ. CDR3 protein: CASSLALASFEQFF. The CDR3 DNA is TGTGCCAGCAGCTTAGCGCTGGCTAGCTTTGAGCAGTTCTTC.

This CDR3 reads CASSGGGTEAFF. CDR3 nucleotide sequence: TGTGCCAGCTCAGGGGGAGGCACTGAAGCTTTCTTT. This chain uses TRBV18 with TRBJ1-1; D possibly corresponds to TRBD1 (5 bases). The V gene lost 5 bases and the J gene lost 4 bases, with 8 bases spanning the gap. Per germline, CDR1 KGHSH and CDR2 LQKENI. This CDR3 is 12 amino acids long. Complete variable domain (other parts from reference TRBV18 and TRBJ1-1): NAGVMQNPRHLVRRRGQEARLRCSPMKGHSHVYWYRQLPEEGLKFMVYLQKENIIDESGMPKERFSAEFPKEGPSILRIQQVVRGDSAAYFCASSGGGTEAFFGQGTRLTVV.

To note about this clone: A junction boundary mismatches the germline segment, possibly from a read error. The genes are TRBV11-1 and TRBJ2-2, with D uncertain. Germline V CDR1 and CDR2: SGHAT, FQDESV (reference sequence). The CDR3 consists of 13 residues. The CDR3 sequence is CASSLSITGELFF. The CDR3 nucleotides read TGTGCCAGCAGCTTAAGCATTACCGGAGAGCTGTTTTTT. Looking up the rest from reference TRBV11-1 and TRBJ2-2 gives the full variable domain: EAEVAQSPRYKITEKSQAVAFWCDPISGHATLYWYRQILGQGPELLVQFQDESVVDDSQLPKDRFSAERLKGVDSTLKIQPAELGDSAMYLCASSLSITGELFFGEGSRLTVL.

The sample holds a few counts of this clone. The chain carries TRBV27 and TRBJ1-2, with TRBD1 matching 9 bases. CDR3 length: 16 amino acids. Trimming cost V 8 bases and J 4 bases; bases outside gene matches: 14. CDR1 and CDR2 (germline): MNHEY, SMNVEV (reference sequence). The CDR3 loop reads CASGSPDRGLSYGYTF. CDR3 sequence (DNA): TGTGCCAGCGGTTCCCCGGACAGGGGCTTATCCTATGGCTACACCTTC.

The CDR3, as DNA: TGTGCCAGCAGCTCGTCTAGCGGGGGAAATGAGCAGTTCTTC. Amino acids: CASSSSSGGNEQFF. The chain combines TRBV7-6 with TRBJ2-1; TRBD2 matches at 10 bases. This CDR3 has 14 amino acids. The germline V gene encodes CDR1 SGHVS and CDR2 FNYEAQ. Unmatched junction bases numbered 4, after V lost 4 bases and J lost 7 bases.

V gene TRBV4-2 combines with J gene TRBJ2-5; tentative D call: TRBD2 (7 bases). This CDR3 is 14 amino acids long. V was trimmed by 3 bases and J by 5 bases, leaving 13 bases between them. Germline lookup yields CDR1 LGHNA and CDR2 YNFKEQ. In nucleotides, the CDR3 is TGTGCCAGCAGCCATGGGGGGGGCCGCGAGACCCAGTACTTC. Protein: CASSHGGGRETQYF.

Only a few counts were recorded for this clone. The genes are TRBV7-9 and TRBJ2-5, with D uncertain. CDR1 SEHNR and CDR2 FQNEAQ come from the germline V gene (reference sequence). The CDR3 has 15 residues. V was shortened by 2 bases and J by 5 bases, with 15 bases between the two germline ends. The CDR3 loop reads CASSLPRAPGETQYF. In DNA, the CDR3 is TGTGCCAGCAGCTTACCAAGGGCCCCCGGCGAGACCCAGTACTTC.

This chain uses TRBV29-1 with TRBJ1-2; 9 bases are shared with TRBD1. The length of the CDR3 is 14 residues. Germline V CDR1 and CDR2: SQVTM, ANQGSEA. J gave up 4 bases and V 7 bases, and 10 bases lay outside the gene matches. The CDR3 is CSAQRGTGPYGYTF. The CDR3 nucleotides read TGCAGCGCACAACGGGGGACAGGGCCCTATGGCTACACCTTC.

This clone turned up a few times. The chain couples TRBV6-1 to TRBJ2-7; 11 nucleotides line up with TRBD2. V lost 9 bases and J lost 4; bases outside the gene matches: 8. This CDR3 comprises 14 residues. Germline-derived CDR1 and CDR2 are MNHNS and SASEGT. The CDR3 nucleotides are TGTGCCAGTTCACTAGCGGGAGCGGCGTACGAGCAGTACTTC. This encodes CASSLAGAAYEQYF.

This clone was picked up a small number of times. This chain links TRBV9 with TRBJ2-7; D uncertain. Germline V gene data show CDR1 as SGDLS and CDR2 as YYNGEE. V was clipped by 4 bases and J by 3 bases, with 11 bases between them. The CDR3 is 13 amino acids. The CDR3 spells CASSPLPHYEQYF. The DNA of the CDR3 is TGTGCCAGCAGCCCTCTTCCCCACTACGAGCAGTACTTC.